This is a list of T cell receptor beta chains from one sample in a study of T cell changes during pregnancy in multiple sclerosis. Generated by immunoSEQ multiplex PCR, the TCRdb table keeps only in-frame clones and is missing some. The sample lists 65,000 to 85,000 clones, 90% to 95% seen once, with around 0.22% in the top ten. The sample in question was CD4+ T cells from peripheral blood mononuclear cells, obtained before pregnancy. The receptor set was obtained from a female donor with multiple sclerosis, enrolled in a pregnancy study. CDR3s include the opening cysteine and the closing phenylalanine or tryptophan. The D gene is left open where the match is weak. Size tells how often a clone was seen (once, few, many) or the class of an expanded clone, and some rows leave it out.

CDR3nt | CDR3aa | j_gene | d_gene | abundance | len | v_gene
TGTGCCATCAGTCAGGGGACTAGCGGGGACGAGCAGTACTTC | CAISQGTSGDEQYF | TRBJ2-7 | TRBD2 | . | 14 | TRBV10-3
TGTGCCAGCAGCCCAACGACCGGGACTAGCGCGTCAGATACGCAGTATTTT | CASSPTTGTSASDTQYF | TRBJ2-3 | TRBD2 | . | 17 | TRBV7-2
TGTGCCAGCAGAGACAGGCCGCATAATTCACCCCTCCACTTT | CASRDRPHNSPLHF | TRBJ1-6 | . | once | 14 | TRBV7-9
TGTGCCAGCAGTGAAGTCGAACTGAGAATTAATTCACCCCTCCACTTT | CASSEVELRINSPLHF | TRBJ1-6 | . | . | 16 | TRBV2
TGTGCCAGCAGCTTAGTAGCCGGGGGGACCTACGAGCAGTACTTC | CASSLVAGGTYEQYF | TRBJ2-7 | TRBD2 | . | 15 | TRBV7-2
TGTGCCAGCAGTGGCGGGGGGGCCTGGTCTCAGGAGCAGTTCTTC | CASSGGGAWSQEQFF | TRBJ2-1 | TRBD2 | . | 15 | TRBV11-3
TGTGCCAGCAGCTTATTGTCCGTCCAAGAGACCCAGTACTTC | CASSLLSVQETQYF | TRBJ2-5 | . | . | 14 | TRBV7-8
TGTGCCATCAGTGCGAGCCACGAGCAGTACTTC | CAISASHEQYF | TRBJ2-7 | . | . | 11 | TRBV10-3
TGTGCCTGGAGGAGTGTGGATACGCAGTATTTT | CAWRSVDTQYF | TRBJ2-3 | . | . | 11 | TRBV30
TGTGCCAGGCAGGGGTCAACCACCGGGGAGCTGTTTTTT | CARQGSTTGELFF | TRBJ2-2 | . | . | 13 | TRBV2
TGTGCCAGCAGTCCCTCGAGGGGGCGACAGACCGGGGAGCTGTTTTTT | CASSPSRGRQTGELFF | TRBJ2-2 | TRBD1 | . | 16 | TRBV6-6
TGCGCCAGCAGCTTGGACGGACAGGGGGCCCAGCCCCAGCATTTT | CASSLDGQGAQPQHF | TRBJ1-5 | TRBD1 | . | 15 | TRBV5-1
TGTGCCAGCAGCCCGGACAGGGGAGAGCCCCAGCATTTT | CASSPDRGEPQHF | TRBJ1-5 | TRBD1 | . | 13 | TRBV5-4
TGTGCCAGCAGCTCAAACGACAGGAGTGGAAACACCATATATTTT | CASSSNDRSGNTIYF | TRBJ1-3 | . | . | 15 | TRBV7-2
TGTGCCAGCTCACCGACCGGGACAGCTTATGGCTACACCTTC | CASSPTGTAYGYTF | TRBJ1-2 | TRBD1 | . | 14 | TRBV18